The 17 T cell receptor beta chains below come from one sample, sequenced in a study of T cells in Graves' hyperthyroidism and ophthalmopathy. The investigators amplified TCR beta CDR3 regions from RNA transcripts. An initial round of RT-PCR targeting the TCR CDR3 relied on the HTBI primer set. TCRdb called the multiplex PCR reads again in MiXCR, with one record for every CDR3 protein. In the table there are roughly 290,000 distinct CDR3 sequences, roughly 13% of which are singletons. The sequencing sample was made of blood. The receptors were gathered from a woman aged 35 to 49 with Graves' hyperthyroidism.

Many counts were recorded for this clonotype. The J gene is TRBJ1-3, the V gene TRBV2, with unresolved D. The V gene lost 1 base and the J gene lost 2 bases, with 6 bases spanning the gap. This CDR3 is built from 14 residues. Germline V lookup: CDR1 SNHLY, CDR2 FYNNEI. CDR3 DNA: TGTGCCAGCAGTGAAGGGTCTGCTGGAAACACCATATATTTT. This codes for CASSEGSAGNTIYF.

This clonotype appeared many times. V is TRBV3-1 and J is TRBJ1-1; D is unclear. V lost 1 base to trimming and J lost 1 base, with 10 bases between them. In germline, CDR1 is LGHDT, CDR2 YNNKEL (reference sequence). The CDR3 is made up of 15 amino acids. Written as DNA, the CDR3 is TGTGCCAGCAGCCAAGGGGTGACAACGAACACTGAAGCTTTCTTT. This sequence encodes CASSQGVTTNTEAFF.

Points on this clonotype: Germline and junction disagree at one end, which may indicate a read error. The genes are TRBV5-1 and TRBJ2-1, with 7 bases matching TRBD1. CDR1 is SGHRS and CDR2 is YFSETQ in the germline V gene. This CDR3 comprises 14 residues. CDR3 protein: CASGRGISYYEQFF. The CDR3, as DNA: TGCGCCAGCGGCAGGGGGATTTCCTACTATGAGCAGTTCTTC.

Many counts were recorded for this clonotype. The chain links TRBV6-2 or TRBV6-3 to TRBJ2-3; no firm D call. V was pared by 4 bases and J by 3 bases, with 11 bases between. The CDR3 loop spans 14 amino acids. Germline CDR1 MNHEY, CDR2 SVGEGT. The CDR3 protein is CASSLGLPTDTQYF. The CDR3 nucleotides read TGTGCCAGCAGTTTAGGCTTACCGACAGATACGCAGTATTTT.

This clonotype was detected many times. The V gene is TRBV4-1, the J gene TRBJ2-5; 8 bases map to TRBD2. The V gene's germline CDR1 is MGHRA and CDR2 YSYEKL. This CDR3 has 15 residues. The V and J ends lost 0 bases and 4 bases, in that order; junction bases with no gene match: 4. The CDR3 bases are TGCGCCAGCAGCCAAGATGGGCTAGCGGGAGAGACCCAGTACTTC. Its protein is CASSQDGLAGETQYF.

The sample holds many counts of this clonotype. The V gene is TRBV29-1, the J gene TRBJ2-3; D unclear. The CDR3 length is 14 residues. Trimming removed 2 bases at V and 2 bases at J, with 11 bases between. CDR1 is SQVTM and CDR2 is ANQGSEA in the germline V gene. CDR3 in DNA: TGCAGCGTTGAACTCGGCGGCCTCACAGATACGCAGTATTTT. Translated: CSVELGGLTDTQYF.

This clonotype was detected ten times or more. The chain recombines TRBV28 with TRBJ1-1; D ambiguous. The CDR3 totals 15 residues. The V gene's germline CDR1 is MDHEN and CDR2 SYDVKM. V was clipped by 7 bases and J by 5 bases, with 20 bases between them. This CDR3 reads CASTSLGFQRTEAFF. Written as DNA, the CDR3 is TGTGCCAGCACGTCACTTGGGTTCCAGCGGACTGAAGCTTTCTTT. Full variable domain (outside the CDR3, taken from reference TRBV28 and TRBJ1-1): DVKVTQSSRYLVKRTGEKVFLECVQDMDHENMFWYRQDPGLGLRLIYFSYDVKMKEKGDIPEGYSVSREKKERFSLILESASTNQTSMYLCASTSLGFQRTEAFFGQGTRLTVV.

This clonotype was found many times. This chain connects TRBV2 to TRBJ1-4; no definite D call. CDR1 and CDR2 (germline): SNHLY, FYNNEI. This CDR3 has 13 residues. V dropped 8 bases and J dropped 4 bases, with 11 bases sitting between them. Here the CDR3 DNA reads TGTGCCAGCGTGGACGGTATTAATGAAAAACTGTTTTTT. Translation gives CASVDGINEKLFF.

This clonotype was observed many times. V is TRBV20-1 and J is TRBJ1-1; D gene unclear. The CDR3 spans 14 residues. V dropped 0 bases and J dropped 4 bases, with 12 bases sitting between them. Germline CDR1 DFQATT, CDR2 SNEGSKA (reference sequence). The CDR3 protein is CSARDVRGFTEAFF. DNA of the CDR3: TGCAGTGCTAGAGATGTTCGGGGATTCACTGAAGCTTTCTTT.

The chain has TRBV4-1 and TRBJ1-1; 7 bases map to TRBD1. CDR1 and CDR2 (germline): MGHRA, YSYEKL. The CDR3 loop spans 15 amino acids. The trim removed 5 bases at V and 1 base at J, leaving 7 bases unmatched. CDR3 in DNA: TGCGCCAGCAGCTCTCGGACAGGTGAGAACACTGAAGCTTTCTTT. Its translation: CASSSRTGENTEAFF.

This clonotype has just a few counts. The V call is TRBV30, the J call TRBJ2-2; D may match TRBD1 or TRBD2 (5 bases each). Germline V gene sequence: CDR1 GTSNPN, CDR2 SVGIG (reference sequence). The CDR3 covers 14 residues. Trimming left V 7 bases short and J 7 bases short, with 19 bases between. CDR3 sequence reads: CALGPPVGHGELFF. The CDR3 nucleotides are TGTGCCTTGGGACCGCCGGTAGGGCACGGGGAGCTGTTTTTT.

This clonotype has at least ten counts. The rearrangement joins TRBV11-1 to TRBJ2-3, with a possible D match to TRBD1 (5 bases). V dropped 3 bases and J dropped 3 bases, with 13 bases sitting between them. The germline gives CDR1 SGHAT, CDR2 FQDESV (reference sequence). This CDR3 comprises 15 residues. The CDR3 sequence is CASSFKTEPTDTQYF. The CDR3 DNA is TGTGCCAGCAGCTTCAAGACAGAACCTACAGATACGCAGTATTTT.

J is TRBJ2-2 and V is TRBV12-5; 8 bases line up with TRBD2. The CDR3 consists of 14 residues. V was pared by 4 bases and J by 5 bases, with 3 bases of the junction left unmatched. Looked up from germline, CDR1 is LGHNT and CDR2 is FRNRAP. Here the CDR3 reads CASGWGLGTGELFF. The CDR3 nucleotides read TGTGCTAGTGGTTGGGGACTAGGAACCGGGGAGCTGTTTTTT.

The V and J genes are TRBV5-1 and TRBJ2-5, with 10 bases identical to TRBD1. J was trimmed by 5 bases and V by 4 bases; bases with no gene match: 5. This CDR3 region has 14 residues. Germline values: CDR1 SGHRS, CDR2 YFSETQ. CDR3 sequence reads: CASSPGQGTETQYF. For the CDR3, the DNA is TGCGCCAGCAGCCCGGGACAGGGGACCGAGACCCAGTACTTC.

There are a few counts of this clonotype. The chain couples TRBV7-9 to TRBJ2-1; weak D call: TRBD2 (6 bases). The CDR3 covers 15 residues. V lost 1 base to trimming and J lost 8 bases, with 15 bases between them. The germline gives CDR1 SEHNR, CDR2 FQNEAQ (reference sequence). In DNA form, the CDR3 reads TGTGCCAGCAGCTTAGTGTCGGGAGATGACGATGAGCAGTTCTTC. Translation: CASSLVSGDDDEQFF.

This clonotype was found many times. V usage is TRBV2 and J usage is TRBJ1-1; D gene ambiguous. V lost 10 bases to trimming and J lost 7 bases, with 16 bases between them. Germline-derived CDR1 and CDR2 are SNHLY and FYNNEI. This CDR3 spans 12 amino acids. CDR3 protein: CATQIGGVEAFF. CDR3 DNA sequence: TGTGCCACCCAGATCGGTGGAGTTGAAGCTTTCTTT.

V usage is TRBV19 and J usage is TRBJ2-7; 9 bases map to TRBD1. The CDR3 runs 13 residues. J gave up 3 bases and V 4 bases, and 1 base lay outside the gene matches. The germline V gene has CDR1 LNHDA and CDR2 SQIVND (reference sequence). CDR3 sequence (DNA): TGTGCCAGTAGTAGGACAGGGGACTACGAGCAGTACTTC. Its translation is CASSRTGDYEQYF.